This T cell receptor beta chain was found in a study of T cells expressing NK-cell markers. Study in general: Seven of the eight sequenced donors were classified as HCMV-seropositive, and one was classified as seronegative.

CDR1 is SGDLS and CDR2 is YYNGEE in the germline V gene. The CDR3 sequence is 15 residues long. Study-level findings and limits: Once again these clonotypes came out on top in the CD3+CD56-NKG2C+ fraction of several donors.

Comment on this clonotype: Its antigen is as yet unknown.

TCRdb re-called the 5' RACE reads; every CDR3 protein appears as one record, without DNA. The specimen's table records about 460,000 distinct CDR3 sequences. The genes are TRBV9 and TRBJ2-5; without DNA, the TCRdb call of TRBD1 cannot be checked. The origin of this receptor is a woman in her fifties or sixties in good health. Sequenced sample: blood T cells: a sorted CD56 or NKG2C T cell subset, CD4+ or CD8+ T cells, or bulk PBMC T cells (not recorded which). CDR3 loop: CASSVGAGGKETQYF.